The 21 T cell receptor beta chains below all came from one sample that was sequenced in a study of blood T cells in healthy people across ages. Primed by a sample-barcoded 5' primer and a J-beta primer mix, a second PCR proceeded for roughly 7 to 12 cycles. A single record per CDR3 protein comes from TCRdb applying MiXCR to the 5' RACE reads. The sample holds about 1.6 million distinct CDR3 sequences, roughly 32% seen once. Sequences were obtained from blood. These receptors all come from a woman aged 30 to 39 in good health.

This clonotype has a handful of counts. The chain combines TRBV7-9 with TRBJ2-5; 8 nucleotides match TRBD2. In germline, CDR1 is SEHNR, CDR2 FQNEAQ (reference sequence). V gave up 5 bases and J gave up 5 bases; unmatched junction bases: 19. This CDR3 contains 18 residues. CDR3 protein: CASSPEGTSPEMSETQYF. Here the CDR3 DNA reads TGTGCCAGCAGCCCAGAGGGGACTAGTCCCGAGATGTCGGAGACCCAGTACTTC.

The sample holds one count of this clonotype. A read error may explain this, as a much larger clone is one base away. The chain links TRBV4-2 to TRBJ1-2; no clear D. This CDR3 region has 15 residues. V dropped 6 bases and J dropped 3 bases, with 17 bases sitting between them. Germline lookup yields CDR1 LGHNA and CDR2 YNFKEQ. CDR3 sequence (DNA): TGTGCCAGCAGACTCTATGCGGAGGCTGACTATGGCTACACCTTC. Protein product: CASRLYAEADYGYTF.

The chain has TRBV4-1 and TRBJ2-7, with D possibly being TRBD2 (5 bases). The ends were cut back, 4 bases at V and 5 bases at J, with 15 bases in the middle. CDR3 length equals 14 residues. CDR1 MGHRA and CDR2 YSYEKL come from the germline V gene. CDR3 protein: CASSRPGYGDEQYF. The CDR3 DNA reads as TGCGCCAGCAGCCGGCCGGGGTACGGGGACGAGCAGTACTTC.

Of note for this clonotype: Possible read error: a much larger clone is one base away. This chain joins TRBV3-1 and TRBJ2-1; D remains unclear. V gave up 4 bases and J gave up 9 bases, with 25 bases separating them. Germline values: CDR1 LGHDT, CDR2 YNNKEL (reference sequence). The CDR3 spans 17 residues. CDR3 in amino acids: CASSRDGTPGLPGEQFF. The CDR3 DNA is TGTGCCAGCAGCCGAGATGGAACTCCCGGCCTACCGGGTGAGCAGTTCTTC.

The chain employs TRBV5-5 and TRBJ2-3; D call uncertain. The CDR3 length is 16 residues. Trimming left V 2 bases short and J 4 bases short, with 17 bases between. Germline values: CDR1 SGHKS, CDR2 YYEKEE (reference sequence). Written as DNA, the CDR3 is TGTGCCAGCAGCTTCTCCTCGAACACACGGGCAGATACGCAGTATTTT. Translated: CASSFSSNTRADTQYF.

This clonotype was found a few times. This sequence joins TRBV4-1 and TRBJ2-5; D possibly corresponds to TRBD2 (6 bases). With the DNA end fitting TRBJ2-7 better, the J assignment may be wrong. This CDR3 has 15 residues. The germline V gene encodes CDR1 MGHRA and CDR2 YSYEKL. The CDR3 region is CASSTAAGTAYEQYF. CDR3 sequence (DNA): TGCGCCAGCAGTACGGCAGCGGGTACCGCCTACGAGCAGTACTTC.

This clonotype was counted at least ten times. V usage is TRBV29-1 and J usage is TRBJ2-1; the match to TRBD2 covers 8 bases. Germline V gene lookup returns CDR1 SQVTM and CDR2 ANQGSEA. V was pared by 8 bases and J by 8 bases, with 17 bases of the junction left unmatched. This CDR3 contains 15 residues. CDR3 loop: CSTIPGGLEKDEQFF. CDR3 sequence (DNA): TGCAGCACCATCCCTGGGGGACTAGAAAAGGATGAGCAGTTCTTC.

The rearrangement joins TRBV7-9 to TRBJ1-6; no reliable D call. Germline V lookup: CDR1 SEHNR, CDR2 FQNEAQ (reference sequence). V gave up 1 base and J gave up 8 bases, with 6 bases separating them. This CDR3 region has 13 residues. The CDR3 loop is CASSLGTDSPLHF. The CDR3, as DNA: TGTGCCAGCAGCTTAGGCACAGATTCACCCCTCCACTTT.

The chain has TRBV4-2 and TRBJ2-5, with D unclear. Looked up from germline, CDR1 is LGHNA and CDR2 is YNFKEQ. The CDR3 sequence is 13 residues long. With 1 base removed from V and 3 bases from J, the gap between germline ends came to 6 bases. DNA of the CDR3: TGTGCCAGCAGCCAAGTGGTTGAAGAGACCCAGTACTTC. This sequence encodes CASSQVVEETQYF.

This chain links TRBV12-5 with TRBJ2-2, with a possible D match to TRBD1 (5 bases). This CDR3 region has 12 residues. Germline V gives CDR1 LGHNT, CDR2 FRNRAP. Trimming cost V 6 bases and J 4 bases, with 6 bases left between them. The CDR3 nucleotides read TGTGCTAGTGGCCAGGGCACCGGGGAGCTGTTTTTT. Residues: CASGQGTGELFF.

This clonotype was counted a few times. CDR3: CSARTRVGGEQFF. Written as DNA, the CDR3 is TGCAGTGCTAGGACCCGTGTTGGTGGTGAGCAGTTCTTC. The V call is TRBV20-1, the J call TRBJ2-1; D is unresolved. Trimming pared 3 bases from V and 9 bases from J, leaving 15 bases between. CDR1 and CDR2 (germline): DFQATT, SNEGSKA (reference sequence). The CDR3 consists of 13 residues.

This chain uses TRBV4-2 with TRBJ2-4; no clear D. The DNA end favors TRBJ2-7, so the J call may be wrong. The CDR3 has 12 residues. The germline V gene has CDR1 LGHNA and CDR2 YNFKEQ. CDR3 nucleotides: TGTGCCAGCAGCCAGACCCGCTACGAGCAGTACTTC. Translating gives CASSQTRYEQYF.

This clonotype has just a few counts. The V call is TRBV27, the J call TRBJ2-3; 7 nucleotides agree with TRBD1. Per germline, CDR1 MNHEY and CDR2 SMNVEV (reference sequence). Unmatched junction bases numbered 5, after V lost 2 bases and J lost 3 bases. This CDR3 is 15 amino acids long. CDR3 sequence (DNA): TGTGCCAGCAGTTTAAAGGGGGCGGTAACAGATACGCAGTATTTT. Translation gives CASSLKGAVTDTQYF.

To note about this clonotype: With a much larger clone just one base away, this may be a read error. The chain joins TRBV29-1 to TRBJ2-7, with TRBD2 identical over 10 bases. The closer fit of TRBJ2-5 to the DNA end suggests the J call may be wrong. The CDR3 contains 15 residues. CDR1 is SQVTM and CDR2 is ANQGSEA in the germline V gene. CDR3 amino acids: CSVEEASGSWETQYF. CDR3 coding DNA: TGCAGCGTTGAAGAGGCTAGCGGGAGCTGGGAGACCCAGTACTTC.

A single count supports this clonotype. The genes are TRBV7-3 and TRBJ2-2; TRBD2 agrees at 13 bases. From germline, CDR1 is SGHTA and CDR2 FQGTGA. The ends lost 5 bases at V and 5 bases at J; junction bases unmatched: 8. The CDR3 runs to 17 residues. The CDR3 region is CASSTGLAGVGTGELFF. CDR3 coding DNA: TGTGCCAGCAGCACCGGACTAGCGGGAGTAGGGACCGGGGAGCTGTTTTTT.

The chain has TRBV3-1 and TRBJ2-1; 11 nucleotides agree with TRBD2. This CDR3 is 15 amino acids long. Germline trimming cut 0 bases from V and 9 bases from J; bases unmatched to any gene: 4. From germline, CDR1 is LGHDT and CDR2 YNNKEL (reference sequence). The DNA of the CDR3 is TGTGCCAGCAGCCAAGACGGGACTAGCGGTAGTGAGCAGTTCTTC. Its translation is CASSQDGTSGSEQFF.

About this clonotype: A much more abundant neighbour one base away suggests this may be a read error. The V and J genes are TRBV29-1 and TRBJ2-5; weak D call: TRBD1 (5 bases). The end of the DNA fits TRBJ2-1 better, so the J call may be wrong. This CDR3 is built from 12 residues. CDR1 and CDR2 (germline): SQVTM, ANQGSEA. CDR3 coding DNA: TGCAGCACCAGACAGAACCAAGAGACCCAGTTCTTC. Its protein is CSTRQNQETQFF.

The rearrangement uses TRBV7-2 and TRBJ2-2; 9 bases are a match to TRBD1. The germline V gene has CDR1 SGHTA and CDR2 FQGNSA. CDR3 length equals 15 residues. V was clipped by 6 bases and J by 7 bases; unmatched bases: 9. CDR3 in amino acids: CASRRDRVSNGELFF. The CDR3 nucleotides are TGTGCCAGCAGGCGGGACAGGGTATCTAACGGGGAGCTGTTTTTT.

This chain links TRBV20-1 with TRBJ2-4; maybe TRBD1 (5 bases). V lost 4 bases and J 13 bases, leaving 23 bases between the germline ends. The CDR3 covers 14 residues. Germline CDR1 reads DFQATT; CDR2 reads SNEGSKA (reference sequence). CDR3 sequence: CSANSRAVGGEQYF. The CDR3 nucleotides read TGCAGTGCTAATTCCAGGGCCGTTGGCGGAGAGCAGTACTTC.

The J gene is TRBJ2-1, the V gene TRBV5-6; TRBD2 aligns across 10 bases. Germline CDR1 SGHDT, CDR2 YYEEEE. Trimming at V came to 4 bases and at J to 7 bases, leaving 8 bases not matched to a gene. The CDR3 is 15 amino acids. CDR3: CASSREREGRNEQFF. CDR3 nucleotides: TGTGCCAGCAGCCGAGAGCGGGAGGGCCGGAATGAGCAGTTCTTC.

This clonotype was detected only a few times. The chain recombines TRBV11-2 with TRBJ1-2; perhaps TRBD1 as D (5 bases). The CDR3 is made up of 16 amino acids. V was clipped by 1 base and J by 2 bases, with 14 bases between them. Germline V gives CDR1 SGHAT, CDR2 FQNNGV. In DNA, the CDR3 is TGTGCCAGCAGCTTAGCTGGATCCGGGGGGAACTATGGCTACACCTTC. Its protein is CASSLAGSGGNYGYTF.